This entry lists 14 T cell receptor beta chains sequenced from one sample in a study of T cell responses to AZD1222 COVID-19 vaccine. Generated by immunoSEQ multiplex PCR, the TCRdb table keeps only in-frame clones and is missing some. The sample consists of 140,000 to 150,000 clones, about 90% of them appearing once. The source material was peripheral blood, sampled on day 0 of MenACWY control vaccination. The receptors originated from an adult in good health.

DNA for the CDR3: TGTGCCTCCGGGCAGGGTACGGGTCAGCCCCAGCATTTT. The encoded protein is CASGQGTGQPQHF. This sequence joins TRBV10-3 and TRBJ1-5; TRBD1 is a possible D gene (5 bases). This CDR3 comprises 13 residues. Germline V lookup: CDR1 ENHRY, CDR2 SYGVKD. V dropped 11 bases and J dropped 6 bases, with 17 bases sitting between them.

The chain recombines TRBV10-1 with TRBJ1-1; 7 bases align to TRBD1. In germline, CDR1 is WNHNN, CDR2 SYGVQD (reference sequence). V trimming: 6 bases; J trimming: 0 bases; junction bases outside the gene matches: 4. The CDR3 is 14 amino acids. The chain's CDR3 is CASSPGQMNTEAFF. CDR3 DNA: TGCGCCAGCAGCCCGGGACAGATGAACACTGAAGCTTTCTTT.

This rearrangement joins TRBV9 to TRBJ1-4; TRBD1 is a possible D gene (5 bases). Trimming shortened V by 2 bases and J by 0 bases, and 8 bases separated the two germline ends. In germline, CDR1 is SGDLS, CDR2 YYNGEE. There are 15 residues in the CDR3. CDR3 coding DNA: TGTGCCAGCAGCGTCAGGGCTGCAACTAATGAAAAACTGTTTTTT. It codes for CASSVRAATNEKLFF.

The rearrangement uses TRBV6-4 and TRBJ2-5; 10 bases align to TRBD2. From germline, CDR1 is MRHNA and CDR2 SNTAGT. The V and J ends lost 4 bases and 4 bases, in that order; junction bases with no gene match: 6. This CDR3 spans 15 amino acids. CDR3 nucleotides: TGTGCCAGCAGTGCGACCCTAGCGGGAGTAGAGACCCAGTACTTC. Amino acid sequence: CASSATLAGVETQYF.

The genes are TRBV3-1 (or the pseudogene TRBV3-2) and TRBJ2-2; 8 nucleotides line up with TRBD2. This CDR3 is 16 amino acids long. V shed 2 bases, J shed 7 bases, and the junction held 9 bases outside the gene matches. Germline V gives CDR1 LGHDT, CDR2 YNNKEL (reference sequence). CDR3 sequence reads: CASSQRAVAGLGELFF. The CDR3 bases are TGTGCCAGCAGCCAACGGGCCGTAGCGGGACTCGGGGAGCTGTTTTTT.

The genes are TRBV27 and TRBJ2-4; D is ambiguous. Germline assignment: CDR1 MNHEY and CDR2 SMNVEV (reference sequence). The V end lost 2 bases, the J end lost 8 bases, and 10 bases lay between the germline ends. The CDR3 extends over 13 amino acids. The CDR3 reads CASSLRGAYIQYF. CDR3 sequence (DNA): TGTGCCAGCAGTTTACGCGGAGCATACATTCAGTACTTC.

This chain connects TRBV18 to TRBJ2-7, with a tentative D call TRBD1 (6 bases). V lost 5 bases and J lost 0, with 14 bases in between. The length of the CDR3 is 15 residues. Germline V gene sequence: CDR1 KGHSH, CDR2 LQKENI. CDR3 nucleotide sequence: TGTGCCAGCTCATCAGGGACAACGAGCTCCTACGAGCAGTACTTC. Translating it yields CASSSGTTSSYEQYF.

The chain combines TRBV4-1 with TRBJ1-2; tentatively, D is TRBD1 (5 bases). V was clipped by 5 bases and J by 6 bases, with 28 bases between them. CDR1 and CDR2 (germline): MGHRA, YSYEKL. The CDR3 length is 18 residues. CDR3 sequence: CASSAGLDRGQVADGYTF. In DNA, the CDR3 is TGCGCCAGCAGCGCCGGTCTCGATAGGGGCCAGGTTGCAGATGGCTACACCTTC.

V is TRBV12-3 or TRBV12-4 and J is TRBJ2-3, with D perhaps matching TRBD2 (5 bases). V gave up 4 bases and J gave up 9 bases, with 14 bases separating them. CDR3 length: 13 residues. The CDR3 sequence: CASSSGSGATQYF. Written as DNA, the CDR3 is TGTGCCAGCAGTTCCGGAAGCGGAGCCACGCAGTATTTT.

The chain joins TRBV9 to TRBJ1-2, with TRBD1 matching 7 bases. CDR3 length equals 16 residues. The germline CDR1 and CDR2 sequences are SGDLS and YYNGEE. The J segment lost 4 bases and the V segment lost 0 bases, leaving 9 bases of the junction unmatched. In DNA, the CDR3 is TGTGCCAGCAGCGTAGGGGCAGGGGGAAGAGGCTATGGCTACACCTTC. This encodes CASSVGAGGRGYGYTF.

The chain has TRBV9 and TRBJ2-2, with D possibly TRBD1 on 6 matching bases. Trimming stripped 0 bases from V and 4 bases from J, with 10 bases between. Germline V gene lookup returns CDR1 SGDLS and CDR2 YYNGEE. The CDR3 runs to 15 residues. CDR3 amino acids: CASSVEGGSTGELFF. CDR3 in DNA: TGTGCCAGCAGCGTAGAAGGGGGTAGCACCGGGGAGCTGTTTTTT.

The V call is TRBV5-1, the J call TRBJ2-3; possibly TRBD2 for D (6 bases). Germline values: CDR1 SGHRS, CDR2 YFSETQ. This CDR3 has 17 residues. The germline V and J ends were trimmed by 5 bases and 0 bases, with 19 bases remaining between them. The CDR3 region is CASRFVSGSTSTDTQYF. The CDR3 nucleotides are TGCGCCAGCAGATTTGTTAGCGGATCTACTAGCACAGATACGCAGTATTTT.

The rearrangement uses TRBV23-1 and TRBJ2-7, with 10 bases identical to TRBD1. TRBV23-1 is designated an ORF whose function remains uncertain. The CDR3 runs to 16 residues. The J segment lost 2 bases and the V segment lost 2 bases, leaving 6 bases of the junction unmatched. The CDR3, as DNA: TGCGCCAGCAGTCAACCCGGGACAGGGGTTCCCTACGAGCAGTACTTC. As protein: CASSQPGTGVPYEQYF.

The V and J genes are TRBV10-3 and TRBJ1-6, with D possibly being TRBD1 (6 bases). CDR3 length: 16 residues. Germline CDR1 is ENHRY and CDR2 is SYGVKD. V lost 6 bases and J lost 8, with 20 bases in between. CDR3 sequence reads: CAISRIRGSGDSPLHF. The CDR3 DNA is TGTGCCATCAGCCGAATCAGGGGCTCCGGGGATTCACCCCTCCACTTT.